Presented here are 2 T cell receptor beta chains from one specimen sequenced in a study of low-dose radiotherapy and immunotherapy resistance in tumors. Priming of first-strand cDNA relied on TRAV- and TRBV-specific primers (covering alpha and beta chains). A constant-region primer paired with the V-primer adapter amplified TCRs over approximately 19 PCR cycles. TCRdb re-called the reads through MiXCR, storing one row per CDR3 protein. The table shows fewer than 110,000 distinct CDR3 sequences, with 20% occurring only once. This sample's time point: after trial treatment. The treatment denotes: LDRT plus nivolumab, ipilimumab, low-dose cyclophosphamide and aspirin (RACIN trial). The sequencing here drew on PBMCs, taken after low-dose radiotherapy plus immunotherapy. The receptors were gathered from a male donor with prostate cancer.

Comments on this clonotype: A read error likely explains this, since a far larger clone differs by one base. The chain is built from TRBV28 and TRBJ2-5; 8 bases agree with TRBD1. Germline V gene lookup returns CDR1 MDHEN and CDR2 SYDVKM. The CDR3 covers 14 residues. V gave up 5 bases and J gave up 5 bases; unmatched junction bases: 7. In DNA, the CDR3 is TGTGCCAGCAGTGACCCGGGACAGGCGGAGACCCAGTACTTC. It yields the protein CASSDPGQAETQYF. Variable domain in full (rest from reference TRBV28 and TRBJ2-5): DVKVTQSSRYLVKRTGEKVFLECVQDMDHENMFWYRQDPGLGLRLIYFSYDVKMKEKGDIPEGYSVSREKKERFSLILESASTNQTSMYLCASSDPGQAETQYFGPGTRLLVL.

This clonotype was recorded many times. The V gene is TRBV20-1, the J gene TRBJ2-1, with 15 bases identical to TRBD2. Trimming at V came to 2 bases and at J to 12 bases, leaving 8 bases not matched to a gene. Germline CDR1 and CDR2: DFQATT and SNEGSKA (reference sequence). The CDR3 totals 15 residues. The CDR3 DNA reads as TGCAGTGCTAGACGTGGAGGACTAGCGGGGGGGTTGCAGTTCTTC. Encoded protein: CSARRGGLAGGLQFF.